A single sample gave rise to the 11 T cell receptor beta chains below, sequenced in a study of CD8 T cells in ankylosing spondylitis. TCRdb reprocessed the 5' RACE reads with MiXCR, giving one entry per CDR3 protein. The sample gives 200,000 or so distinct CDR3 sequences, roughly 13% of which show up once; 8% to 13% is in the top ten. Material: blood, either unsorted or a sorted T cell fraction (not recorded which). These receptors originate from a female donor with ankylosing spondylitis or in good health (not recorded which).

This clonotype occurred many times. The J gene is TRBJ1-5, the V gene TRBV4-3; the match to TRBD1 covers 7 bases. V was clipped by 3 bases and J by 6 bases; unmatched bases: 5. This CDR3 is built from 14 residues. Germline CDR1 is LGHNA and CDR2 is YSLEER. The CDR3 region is CASSQQGGGQPQHF. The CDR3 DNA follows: TGCGCCAGCAGCCAGCAGGGGGGTGGTCAGCCCCAGCATTTT.

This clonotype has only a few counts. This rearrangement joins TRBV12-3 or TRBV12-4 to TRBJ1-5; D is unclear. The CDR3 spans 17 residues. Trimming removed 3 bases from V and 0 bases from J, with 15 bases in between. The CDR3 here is CASSFKQIEGSNQPQHF. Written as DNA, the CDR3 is TGTGCCAGCAGTTTCAAACAAATCGAAGGTAGCAATCAGCCCCAGCATTTT.

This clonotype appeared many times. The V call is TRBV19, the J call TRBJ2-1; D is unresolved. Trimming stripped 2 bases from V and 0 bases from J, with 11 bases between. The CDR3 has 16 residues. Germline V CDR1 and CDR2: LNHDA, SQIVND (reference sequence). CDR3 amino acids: CASSITATSSYNEQFF. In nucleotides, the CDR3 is TGTGCCAGTAGTATAACGGCCACCAGCTCCTACAATGAGCAGTTCTTC.

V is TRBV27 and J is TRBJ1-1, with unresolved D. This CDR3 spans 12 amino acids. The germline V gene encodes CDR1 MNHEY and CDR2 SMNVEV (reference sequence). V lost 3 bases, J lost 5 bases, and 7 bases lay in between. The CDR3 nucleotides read TGTGCCAGCAGTTTTCGAGGAACTGAAGCTTTCTTT. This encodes CASSFRGTEAFF.

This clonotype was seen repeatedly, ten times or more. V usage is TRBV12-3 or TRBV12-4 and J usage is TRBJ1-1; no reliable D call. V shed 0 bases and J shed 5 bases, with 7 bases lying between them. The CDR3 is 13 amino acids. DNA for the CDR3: TGTGCCAGCAGTTTAGCGGCGGCAACTGAAGCTTTCTTT. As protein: CASSLAAATEAFF.

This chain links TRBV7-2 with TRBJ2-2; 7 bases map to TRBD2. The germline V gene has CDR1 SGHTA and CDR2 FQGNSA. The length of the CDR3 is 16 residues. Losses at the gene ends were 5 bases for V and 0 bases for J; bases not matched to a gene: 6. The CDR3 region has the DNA TGTGCCAGCAGCCCCGATAGCGGGTCGAACACCGGGGAGCTGTTTTTT. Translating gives CASSPDSGSNTGELFF.

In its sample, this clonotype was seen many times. Written as DNA, the CDR3 is TGTGCCAGCAGCCAAGGAGGGGCGACTAATGAAAAACTGTTTTTT. The encoded protein is CASSQGGATNEKLFF. This chain connects TRBV3-1 to TRBJ1-4; a weak D match, TRBD1 (5 bases). V was pared by 1 base and J by 2 bases, with 8 bases between. The CDR3 has 15 amino acids. Germline V gene sequence: CDR1 LGHDT, CDR2 YNNKEL (reference sequence).

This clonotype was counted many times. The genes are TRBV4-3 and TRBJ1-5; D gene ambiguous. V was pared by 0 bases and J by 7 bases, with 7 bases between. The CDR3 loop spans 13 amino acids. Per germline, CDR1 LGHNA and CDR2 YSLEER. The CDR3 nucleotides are TGCGCCAGCAGCCAAGATAGGACGCAGCCCCAGCATTTT. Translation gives CASSQDRTQPQHF.

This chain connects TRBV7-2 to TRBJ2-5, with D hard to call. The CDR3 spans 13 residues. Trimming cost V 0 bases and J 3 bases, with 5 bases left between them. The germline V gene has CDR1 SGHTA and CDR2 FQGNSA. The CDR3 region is CASSLAKKETQYF. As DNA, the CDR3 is TGTGCCAGCAGCTTAGCTAAGAAAGAGACCCAGTACTTC.

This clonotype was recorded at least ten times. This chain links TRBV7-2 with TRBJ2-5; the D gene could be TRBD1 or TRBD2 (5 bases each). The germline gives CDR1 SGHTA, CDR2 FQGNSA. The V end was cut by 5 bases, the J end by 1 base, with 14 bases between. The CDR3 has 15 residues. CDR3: CASSGAVGVQETQYF. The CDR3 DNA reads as TGTGCCAGCAGCGGTGCGGTGGGGGTCCAAGAGACCCAGTACTTC.

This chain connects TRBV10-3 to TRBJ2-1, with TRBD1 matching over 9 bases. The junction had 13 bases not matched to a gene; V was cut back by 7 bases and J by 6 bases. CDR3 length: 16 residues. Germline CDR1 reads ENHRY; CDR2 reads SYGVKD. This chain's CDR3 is CAIKRAGQGKGNEQFF. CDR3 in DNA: TGTGCCATCAAGCGAGCGGGACAGGGTAAGGGCAATGAGCAGTTCTTC.